One TCR beta chain is described in this entry. These data originate in a study of technical replicates of blood from several donors. The CDR3 covers 14 residues. The trim removed 6 bases at V and 4 bases at J, leaving 6 bases unmatched. CDR1 MNHEY and CDR2 SMNVEV come from the germline V gene (reference sequence). The protocol was immunoSEQ multiplex PCR, while the TCRdb copy is restricted to in-frame clones and leaves out a portion. The sample yields approximately 87,000 clones, around 96% seen once. The TCR was taken from a human donor in good health. The material sequenced was T cells isolated from PBMCs. The chain recombines TRBV27 with TRBJ2-7; TRBD2 matches at 10 bases. The CDR3 reads CASSLQTSGYEQYF. CDR3 DNA sequence: TGTGCCAGCAGCCTACAGACTAGCGGGTACGAGCAGTACTTC.